This T cell receptor (beta chain) was captured in a study of shared clonotypes between healthy human individuals. Note on this clone: As yet, its antigen is unknown. This may stem from a read error, because a much larger clone lies one nucleotide away. Additional DNA sequences in this sample encode the identical CDR3.

Germline values: CDR1 ENHRY, CDR2 SYGVKD. The ends lost 6 bases at V and 4 bases at J; junction bases unmatched: 5. The CDR3 sequence is 15 residues long. Repertoires were generated with immunoSEQ multiplex PCR, while TCRdb's copy carries only in-frame clones and drops some. The table has 470,000 or so clones, more than 75% seen once; the top ten hold 9.5% to 15%. Whole-study findings and limits: Represented diversity (both genetic and exposure-history) was limited by the small number of donors.

The rearrangement joins TRBV10-3 to TRBJ2-7; 14 nucleotides match TRBD2. Sequencing used PBMCs. The receptor comes from a woman in her thirties or forties in good health. Some clones in this sample may be carry-over from other donors' samples. CDR3 in DNA: TGTGCCATCAGCCCCGGGACTAGCGGGAGTTACGAGCAGTACTTC. Translating it yields CAISPGTSGSYEQYF.